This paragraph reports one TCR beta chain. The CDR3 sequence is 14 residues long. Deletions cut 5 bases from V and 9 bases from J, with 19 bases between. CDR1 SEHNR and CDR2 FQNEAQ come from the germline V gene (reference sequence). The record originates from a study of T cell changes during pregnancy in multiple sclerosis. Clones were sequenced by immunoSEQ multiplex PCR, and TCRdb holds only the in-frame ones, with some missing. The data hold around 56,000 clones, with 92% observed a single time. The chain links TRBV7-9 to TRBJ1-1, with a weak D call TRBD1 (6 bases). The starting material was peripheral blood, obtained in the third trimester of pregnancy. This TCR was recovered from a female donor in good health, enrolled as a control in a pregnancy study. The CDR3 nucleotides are TGTGCCAGCAGCCGAGAACAGGGAGGGGGTAAAGCTTTCTTT. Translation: CASSREQGGGKAFF. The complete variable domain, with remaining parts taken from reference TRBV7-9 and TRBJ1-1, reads DTGVSQNPRHKITKRGQNVTFRCDPISEHNRLYWYRQTLGQGPEFLTYFQNEAQLEKSRLLSDRFSAERPKGSFSTLEIQRTEQGDSAMYLCASSREQGGGKAFFGQGTRLTVV.